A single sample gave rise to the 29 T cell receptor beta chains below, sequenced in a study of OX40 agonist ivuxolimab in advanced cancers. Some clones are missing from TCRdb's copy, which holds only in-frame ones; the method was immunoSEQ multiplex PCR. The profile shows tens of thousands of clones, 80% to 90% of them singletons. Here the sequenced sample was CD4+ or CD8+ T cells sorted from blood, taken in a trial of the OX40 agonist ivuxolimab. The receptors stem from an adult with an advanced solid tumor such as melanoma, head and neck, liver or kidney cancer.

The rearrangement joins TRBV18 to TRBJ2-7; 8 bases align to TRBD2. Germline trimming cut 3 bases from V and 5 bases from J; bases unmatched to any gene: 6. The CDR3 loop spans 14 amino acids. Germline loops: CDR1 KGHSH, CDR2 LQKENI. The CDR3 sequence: CASSPQRESHEQYF. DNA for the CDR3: TGTGCCAGCTCACCCCAGCGGGAGTCCCACGAGCAGTACTTC.

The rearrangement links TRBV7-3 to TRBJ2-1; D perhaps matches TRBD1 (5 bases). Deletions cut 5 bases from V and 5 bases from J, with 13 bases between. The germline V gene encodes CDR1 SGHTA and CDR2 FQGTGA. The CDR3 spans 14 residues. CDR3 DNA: TGTGCCAGCAGCCAAGGGGTTAGCAACAATGAGCAGTTCTTC. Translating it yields CASSQGVSNNEQFF.

The CDR3 coding sequence is TGTGCCAGCAGCTTAAAGGCGGGAGGGAACTCCTACGAGCAGTACTTC. This encodes CASSLKAGGNSYEQYF. This chain joins TRBV7-3 and TRBJ2-7; TRBD2 matches 9 bases. CDR1 and CDR2 from the germline V gene are SGHTA and FQGTGA. The CDR3 consists of 16 residues. The V gene end was trimmed by 1 base and the J gene end by 0 bases; junction bases not matched to a gene: 4.

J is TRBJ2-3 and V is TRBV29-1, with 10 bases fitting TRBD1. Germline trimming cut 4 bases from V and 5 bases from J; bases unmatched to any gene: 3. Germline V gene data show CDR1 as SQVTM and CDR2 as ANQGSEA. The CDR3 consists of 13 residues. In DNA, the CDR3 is TGCAGCGTTGGGACAGGGGGAGGAGATACGCAGTATTTT. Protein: CSVGTGGGDTQYF.

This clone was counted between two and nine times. This chain's CDR3 is CSVEGGEETQYF. The CDR3 coding sequence is TGCAGCGTTGAGGGCGGAGAAGAGACCCAGTACTTC. This chain joins TRBV29-1 and TRBJ2-5, with D uncertain. Trimming took off 3 bases at V and 3 bases at J, with 8 bases between the two ends. The germline V gene encodes CDR1 SQVTM and CDR2 ANQGSEA. This CDR3 has 12 residues.

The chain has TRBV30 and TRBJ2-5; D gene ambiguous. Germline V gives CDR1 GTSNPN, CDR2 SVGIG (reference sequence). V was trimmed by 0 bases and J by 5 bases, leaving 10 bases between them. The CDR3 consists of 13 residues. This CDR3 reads CAWSVAPSETQYF. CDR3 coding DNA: TGTGCCTGGAGTGTAGCCCCATCGGAGACCCAGTACTTC.

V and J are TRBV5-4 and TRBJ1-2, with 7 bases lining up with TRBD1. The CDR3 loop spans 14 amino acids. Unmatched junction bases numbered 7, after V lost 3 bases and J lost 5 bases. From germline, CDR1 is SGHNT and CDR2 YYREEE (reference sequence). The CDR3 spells CASSSSGTDYGYTF. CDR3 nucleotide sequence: TGTGCCAGCAGCTCCTCCGGGACAGATTATGGCTACACCTTC.

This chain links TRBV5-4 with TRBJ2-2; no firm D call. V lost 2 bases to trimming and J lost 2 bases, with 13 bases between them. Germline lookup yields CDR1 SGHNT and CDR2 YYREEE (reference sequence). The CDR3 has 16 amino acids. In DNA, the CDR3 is TGTGCCAGCAGCTTTCTCTACAGCACCAACACCGGGGAGCTGTTTTTT. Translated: CASSFLYSTNTGELFF.

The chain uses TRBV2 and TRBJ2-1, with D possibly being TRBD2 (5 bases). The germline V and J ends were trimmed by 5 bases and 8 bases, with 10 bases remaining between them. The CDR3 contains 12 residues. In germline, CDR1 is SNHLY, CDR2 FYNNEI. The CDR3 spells CASSLGGYEQFF. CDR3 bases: TGTGCCAGCAGTCTGGGCGGGTATGAGCAGTTCTTC.

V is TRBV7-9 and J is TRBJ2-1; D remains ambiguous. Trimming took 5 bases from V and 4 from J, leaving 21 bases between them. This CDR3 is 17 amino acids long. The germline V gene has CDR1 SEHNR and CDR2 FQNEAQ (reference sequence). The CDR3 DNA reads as TGTGCCAGCAGCCCTGCGCAAGGGCGAGCGCAATACAATGAGCAGTTCTTC. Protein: CASSPAQGRAQYNEQFF.

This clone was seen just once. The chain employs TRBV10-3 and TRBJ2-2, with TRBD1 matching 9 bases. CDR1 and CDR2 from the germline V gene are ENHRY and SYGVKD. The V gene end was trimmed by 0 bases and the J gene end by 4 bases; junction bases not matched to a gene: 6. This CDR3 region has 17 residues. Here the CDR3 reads CAISESKGQGGTGELFF. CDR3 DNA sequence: TGTGCCATCAGTGAGTCGAAGGGACAGGGCGGCACCGGGGAGCTGTTTTTT.

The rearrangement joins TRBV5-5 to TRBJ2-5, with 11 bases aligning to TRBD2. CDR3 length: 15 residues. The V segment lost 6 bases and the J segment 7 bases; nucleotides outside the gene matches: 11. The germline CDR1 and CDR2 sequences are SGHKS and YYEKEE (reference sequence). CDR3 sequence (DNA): TGTGCCAGCAACCAACTAGCGGGAGCCCGGGGGACCCAGTACTTC. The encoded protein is CASNQLAGARGTQYF.

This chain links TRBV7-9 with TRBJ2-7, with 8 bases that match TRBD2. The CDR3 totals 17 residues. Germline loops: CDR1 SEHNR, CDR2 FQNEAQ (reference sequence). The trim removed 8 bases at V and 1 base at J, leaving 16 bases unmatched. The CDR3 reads CASLDQGLVAGSYEQYF. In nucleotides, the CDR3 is TGTGCCAGCCTTGACCAGGGTCTTGTAGCGGGATCCTACGAGCAGTACTTC.

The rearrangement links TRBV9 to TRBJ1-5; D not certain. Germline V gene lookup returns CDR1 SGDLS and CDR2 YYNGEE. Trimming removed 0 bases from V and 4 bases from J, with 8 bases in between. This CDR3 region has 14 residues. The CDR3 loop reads CASSVASGNQPQHF. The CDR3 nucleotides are TGTGCCAGCAGCGTAGCCAGTGGGAATCAGCCCCAGCATTTT.

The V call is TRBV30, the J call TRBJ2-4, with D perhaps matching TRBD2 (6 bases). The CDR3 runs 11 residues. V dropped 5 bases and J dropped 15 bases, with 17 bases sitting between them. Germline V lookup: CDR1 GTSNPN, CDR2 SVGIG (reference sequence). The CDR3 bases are TGTGCCTGGGGTAGGGTAGCGGATCCGTACTTC. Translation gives CAWGRVADPYF.

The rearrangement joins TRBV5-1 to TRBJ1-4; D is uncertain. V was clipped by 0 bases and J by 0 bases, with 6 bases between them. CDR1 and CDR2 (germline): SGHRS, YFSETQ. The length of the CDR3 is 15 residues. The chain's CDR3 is CASSLGRATNEKLFF. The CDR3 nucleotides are TGCGCCAGCAGCTTGGGGAGGGCAACTAATGAAAAACTGTTTTTT.

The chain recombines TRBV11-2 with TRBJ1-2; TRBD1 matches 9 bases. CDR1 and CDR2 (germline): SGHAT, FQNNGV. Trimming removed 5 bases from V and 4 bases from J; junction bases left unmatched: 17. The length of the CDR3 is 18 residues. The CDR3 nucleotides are TGTGCCAGCAGCATTGTTCCACTTGGACAGGGGCAAGGCTATGGCTACACCTTC. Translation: CASSIVPLGQGQGYGYTF. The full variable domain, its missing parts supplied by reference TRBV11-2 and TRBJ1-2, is EAGVAQSPRYKIIEKRQSVAFWCNPISGHATLYWYQQILGQGPKLLIQFQNNGVVDDSQLPKDRFSAERLKGVDSTLKIQPAKLEDSAVYLCASSIVPLGQGQGYGYTFGSGTRLTVV.

The CDR3 nucleotides are TGTGCCAGCAGCCAAGACCGGACTAGCGGGTGGGATGAGCAGTTCTTC. Translation: CASSQDRTSGWDEQFF. The J gene is TRBJ2-1, the V gene TRBV4-2; 11 nucleotides align to TRBD2. This CDR3 contains 16 residues. Germline values: CDR1 LGHNA, CDR2 YNFKEQ. V shed 0 bases and J 8 bases; nucleotides not matched to a gene: 6.

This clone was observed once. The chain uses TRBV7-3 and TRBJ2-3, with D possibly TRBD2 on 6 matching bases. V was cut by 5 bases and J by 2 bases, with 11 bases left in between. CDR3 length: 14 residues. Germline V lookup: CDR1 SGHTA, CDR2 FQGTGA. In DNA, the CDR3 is TGTGCCAGCAGCCCGGGACTCCTCACAGATACGCAGTATTTT. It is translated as CASSPGLLTDTQYF.

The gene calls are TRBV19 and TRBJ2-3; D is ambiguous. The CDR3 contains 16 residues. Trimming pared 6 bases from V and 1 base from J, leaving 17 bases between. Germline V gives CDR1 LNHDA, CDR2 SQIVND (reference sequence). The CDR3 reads CASSPRVPTRTDTQYF. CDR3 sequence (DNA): TGTGCCAGTAGCCCTAGGGTCCCGACACGCACAGATACGCAGTATTTT.

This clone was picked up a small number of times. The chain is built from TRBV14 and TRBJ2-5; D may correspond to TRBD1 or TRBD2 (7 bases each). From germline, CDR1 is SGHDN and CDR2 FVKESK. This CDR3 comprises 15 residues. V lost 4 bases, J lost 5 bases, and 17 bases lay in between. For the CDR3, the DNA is TGTGCCAGCAGCCTCCGACAGGGAGGGTGGGAGACCCAGTACTTC. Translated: CASSLRQGGWETQYF.

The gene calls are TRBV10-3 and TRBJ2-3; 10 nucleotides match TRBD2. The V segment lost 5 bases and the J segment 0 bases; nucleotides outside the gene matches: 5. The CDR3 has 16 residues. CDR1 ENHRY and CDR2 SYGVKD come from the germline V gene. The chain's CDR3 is CAISQLAGLSTDTQYF. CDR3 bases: TGTGCCATCAGTCAACTAGCGGGACTCAGCACAGATACGCAGTATTTT.

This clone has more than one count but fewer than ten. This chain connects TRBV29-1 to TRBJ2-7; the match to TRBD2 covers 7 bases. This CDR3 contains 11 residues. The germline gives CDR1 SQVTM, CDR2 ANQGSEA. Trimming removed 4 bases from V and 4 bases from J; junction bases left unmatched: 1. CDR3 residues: CSVGEGYEQYF. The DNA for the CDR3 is TGCAGCGTTGGGGAGGGTTACGAGCAGTACTTC.

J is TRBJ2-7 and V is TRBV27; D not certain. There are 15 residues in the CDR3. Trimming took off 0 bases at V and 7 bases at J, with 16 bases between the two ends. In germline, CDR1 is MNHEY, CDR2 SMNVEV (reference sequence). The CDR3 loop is CASSLSGYPPLEQYF. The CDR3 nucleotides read TGTGCCAGCAGTTTATCAGGGTACCCCCCTTTGGAGCAGTACTTC.

The CDR3 reads CASSDQGAYNYGYTF. As DNA, the CDR3 is TGTGCCAGCAGTGACCAGGGGGCGTACAACTATGGCTACACCTTC. V usage is TRBV6-4 and J usage is TRBJ1-2; 8 bases agree with TRBD1. Germline V CDR1 and CDR2: MRHNA, SNTAGT. This CDR3 is built from 15 residues. Trimming removed 2 bases from V and 2 bases from J; junction bases left unmatched: 4.

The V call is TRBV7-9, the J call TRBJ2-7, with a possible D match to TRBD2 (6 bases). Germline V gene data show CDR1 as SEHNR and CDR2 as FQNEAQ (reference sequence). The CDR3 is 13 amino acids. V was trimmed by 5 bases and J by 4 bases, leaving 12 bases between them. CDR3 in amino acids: CASSPLGGYEQYF. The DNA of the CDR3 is TGTGCCAGCAGCCCACTGGGGGGTTACGAGCAGTACTTC.

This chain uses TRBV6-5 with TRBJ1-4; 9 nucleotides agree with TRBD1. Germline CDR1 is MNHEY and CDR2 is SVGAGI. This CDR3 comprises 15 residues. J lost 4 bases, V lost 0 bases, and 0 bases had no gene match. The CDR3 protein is CASSYSDRGNEKLFF. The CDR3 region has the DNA TGTGCCAGCAGTTACTCGGACAGGGGTAATGAAAAACTGTTTTTT.

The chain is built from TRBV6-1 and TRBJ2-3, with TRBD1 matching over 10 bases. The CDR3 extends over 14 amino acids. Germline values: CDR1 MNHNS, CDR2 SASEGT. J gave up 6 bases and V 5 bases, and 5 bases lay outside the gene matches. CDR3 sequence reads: CASSPGTGVDTQYF. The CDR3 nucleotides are TGTGCCAGCAGTCCCGGGACAGGGGTCGATACGCAGTATTTT.

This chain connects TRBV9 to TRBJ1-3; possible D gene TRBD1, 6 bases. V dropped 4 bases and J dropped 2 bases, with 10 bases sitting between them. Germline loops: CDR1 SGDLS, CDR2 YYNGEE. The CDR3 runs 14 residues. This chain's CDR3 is CASSPRQAGNTIYF. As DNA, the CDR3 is TGTGCCAGCAGCCCTAGACAGGCTGGAAACACCATATATTTT.